The entry below gives a single TCR beta chain sequence along with its context. CDR1 WNHNN and CDR2 SYGVQD come from the germline V gene (reference sequence). Losses at the gene ends were 0 bases for V and 4 bases for J; bases not matched to a gene: 5. There are 16 residues in the CDR3. The data were taken from a study of blood T cell repertoires in COVID-19. Study-level information: Some COVID-19 samples were acute and others convalescent; all came from the United States, Italy and Spain. T cells, B-cell-depleted T cells, or PBMCs supplied cDNA or gDNA.

As handled by the study authors: How many nucleated cells were present was estimated from reference gene primer amplification. Sequencing used immunoSEQ multiplex PCR; TCRdb keeps in-frame clones, though not all of them. V and J calls and clone size follow that table, whereas D and trimming were derived from the DNA. The sample yields some 94,000 clones, 85% to 90% seen once. Input material: peripheral blood. The chain recombines TRBV10-1 with TRBJ2-3, with TRBD2 matching 9 bases. This clonotype was obtained from a human donor in a cohort sampled during active COVID-19. The CDR3: CASSESERGAPDTQYF. The CDR3 DNA reads TGCGCCAGCAGTGAGTCGGAGCGGGGGGCCCCAGATACGCAGTATTTT.